Following are 32 T cell receptor beta chains from one sample sequenced in a study of shared clonotypes between healthy human individuals. Libraries were prepared by immunoSEQ multiplex PCR; TCRdb keeps only in-frame clonotypes and omits some of them. In the table there are 760,000 or so clones, around 96% of which are singletons. Positively selected for CCR7, the CD45RO-negative cells used as naive CD8 cells excluded terminally differentiated effector memory CD45RA+ cells. The material sequenced was naive CD8+ T cells sorted from blood. The source is a man aged 30-40 years in good health.

This rearrangement joins TRBV15 to TRBJ1-2, with D uncertain. Germline V CDR1 and CDR2: LNHNV, YYDKDF (reference sequence). This CDR3 is built from 14 residues. Trimming removed 1 base from V and 8 bases from J, with 14 bases in between. CDR3 nucleotide sequence: TGTGCCACCAGCAGAGGCAGAGGCCCTCCCGGCTACACCTTC. Residues: CATSRGRGPPGYTF.

The gene calls are TRBV28 and TRBJ1-5; D unresolved. V shed 3 bases and J shed 4 bases, with 13 bases lying between them. Germline lookup yields CDR1 MDHEN and CDR2 SYDVKM. The CDR3 has 15 amino acids. The CDR3 nucleotides are TGTGCCAGCAGTTTGGAGGGAGTGAGGAATCAGCCCCAGCATTTT. It encodes CASSLEGVRNQPQHF.

V is TRBV19 and J is TRBJ2-7; 7 bases are a match to TRBD1. CDR1 is LNHDA, CDR2 SQIVND, per germline (reference sequence). This CDR3 spans 14 amino acids. Trimming removed 6 bases from V and 2 bases from J; junction bases left unmatched: 7. CDR3 coding DNA: TGTGCCAGTAGCCCTCGACAGGGTGCCTACGAGCAGTACTTC. Its protein is CASSPRQGAYEQYF.

In nucleotides, the CDR3 is TGTGCCAGCAGAACCGGGACAGGTTTGTGGGAGCCCCAGCATTTT. Translation: CASRTGTGLWEPQHF. The gene calls are TRBV27 and TRBJ1-5; 8 nucleotides align to TRBD1. V trimming: 6 bases; J trimming: 8 bases; junction bases outside the gene matches: 12. The CDR3 totals 15 residues. CDR1 MNHEY and CDR2 SMNVEV come from the germline V gene (reference sequence).

The chain recombines TRBV7-9 with TRBJ2-1; weak D call: TRBD1 (6 bases). Per the germline V gene, CDR1 is SEHNR and CDR2 is FQNEAQ (reference sequence). This CDR3 has 15 amino acids. V was trimmed by 5 bases and J by 3 bases, leaving 14 bases between them. For the CDR3, the DNA is TGTGCCAGCAGCCTGTCAGGGGAGATCTACAATGAGCAGTTCTTC. Translated: CASSLSGEIYNEQFF.

The rearrangement joins TRBV9 to TRBJ2-7; 9 bases align to TRBD1. V trimming: 0 bases; J trimming: 2 bases; junction bases outside the gene matches: 6. Germline V CDR1 and CDR2: SGDLS, YYNGEE. The CDR3 runs to 16 residues. CDR3 in DNA: TGTGCCAGCAGCGTAGAACAGGGGGCGCTCCCCTACGAGCAGTACTTC. It is translated as CASSVEQGALPYEQYF.

A single count supports this clone. This chain connects TRBV4-1 to TRBJ2-1, with a possible D match to TRBD2 (6 bases). Trimming removed 1 base at V and 7 bases at J, with 14 bases between. CDR3 length equals 15 residues. Germline V gene lookup returns CDR1 MGHRA and CDR2 YSYEKL. The CDR3 nucleotides read TGCGCCAGCAGCCAAGGGCTTGGAGGGAGTAATGAGCAGTTCTTC. Amino acids: CASSQGLGGSNEQFF.

The rearrangement uses TRBV19 and TRBJ2-2, with 13 bases that match TRBD2. The CDR3 sequence is 19 residues long. Trimming removed 5 bases from V and 3 bases from J; junction bases left unmatched: 12. CDR1 and CDR2 from the germline V gene are LNHDA and SQIVND (reference sequence). The CDR3 spells CASSPGLAGARFDTGELFF. The CDR3 region has the DNA TGTGCCAGTAGTCCAGGACTAGCGGGAGCGCGGTTCGACACCGGGGAGCTGTTTTTT.

This clone has only one observation. The gene calls are TRBV6-1 and TRBJ2-7, with a weak D call TRBD1 (5 bases). This CDR3 spans 13 amino acids. CDR1 is MNHNS and CDR2 is SASEGT in the germline V gene. The V and J ends lost 5 bases and 3 bases respectively, with 11 bases between them. CDR3 nucleotides: TGTGCCAGCAGTTTCCGGACAAACTACGAGCAGTACTTC. Translated: CASSFRTNYEQYF.

The V and J genes are TRBV27 and TRBJ2-7, with TRBD2 identical over 9 bases. Looked up from germline, CDR1 is MNHEY and CDR2 is SMNVEV (reference sequence). This CDR3 has 14 amino acids. V lost 5 bases to trimming and J lost 6 bases; unmatched junction nucleotides: 8. The CDR3 protein is CASSISGSLGEQYF. Written as DNA, the CDR3 is TGTGCCAGCAGTATTAGCGGGAGCCTAGGCGAGCAGTACTTC.

In this sample, this clone turned up once. The rearrangement uses TRBV30 and TRBJ2-7, with D unresolved. The CDR3 has 14 residues. Deletions cut 0 bases from V and 3 bases from J, with 12 bases between. The germline V gene encodes CDR1 GTSNPN and CDR2 SVGIG (reference sequence). The CDR3 bases are TGTGCCTGGAGTGTACCCCGGTCTAGCTACGAGCAGTACTTC. Encoded protein: CAWSVPRSSYEQYF. Full variable domain (outside the CDR3, taken from reference TRBV30 and TRBJ2-7): SQTIHQWPATLVQPVGSPLSLECTVEGTSNPNLYWYRQAAGRGLQLLFYSVGIGQISSEVPQNLSASRPQDRQFILSSKKLLLSDSGFYLCAWSVPRSSYEQYFGPGTRLTVT.

The V gene is TRBV6-6, the J gene TRBJ1-2; 7 nucleotides agree with TRBD1. The germline V gene encodes CDR1 MNHNY and CDR2 SVGAGI (reference sequence). CDR3 length: 14 amino acids. The trim removed 6 bases at V and 7 bases at J, leaving 11 bases unmatched. The CDR3 loop reads CASSRRTGGSGYTF. In DNA form, the CDR3 reads TGTGCCAGCAGCAGAAGGACAGGCGGTAGTGGCTACACCTTC.

This clone is a singleton in its sample. The rearrangement links TRBV9 to TRBJ2-3; D gene unclear. Trimming removed 4 bases from V and 4 bases from J, with 13 bases in between. Germline loops: CDR1 SGDLS, CDR2 YYNGEE. The CDR3 totals 14 residues. Here the CDR3 reads CASSPAGSADTQYF. The CDR3 DNA reads as TGTGCCAGCAGCCCGGCTGGGTCGGCAGATACGCAGTATTTT.

V and J are TRBV5-4 and TRBJ1-2; 9 bases are a match to TRBD1. There are 13 residues in the CDR3. Germline loops: CDR1 SGHNT, CDR2 YYREEE (reference sequence). The V and J ends lost 5 bases and 6 bases, in that order; junction bases with no gene match: 5. As DNA, the CDR3 is TGTGCCAGCAGGAACACAGGGGGCGATGGCTACACCTTC. Encoded protein: CASRNTGGDGYTF.

The V and J genes are TRBV7-9 and TRBJ2-2; TRBD1 agrees at 10 bases. CDR1 is SEHNR, CDR2 FQNEAQ, per germline (reference sequence). The CDR3 is 16 residues long. V gave up 5 bases and J gave up 6 bases; unmatched junction bases: 9. This CDR3 reads CASSGRDRGRAGELFF. The CDR3 DNA follows: TGTGCCAGCAGCGGCCGGGACAGGGGCCGAGCCGGGGAGCTGTTTTTT.

The chain carries TRBV4-3 and TRBJ2-1; 10 bases align to TRBD1. V was clipped by 3 bases and J by 6 bases; unmatched bases: 8. The CDR3 sequence is 16 residues long. Per germline, CDR1 LGHNA and CDR2 YSLEER. CDR3 nucleotide sequence: TGCGCCAGCAGCCATGACCGGGACAGGGGACTCAATGAGCAGTTCTTC. This gives the protein CASSHDRDRGLNEQFF.

The rearrangement links TRBV4-1 to TRBJ1-4; 7 bases line up with TRBD1. CDR3 length equals 12 residues. Germline V gene data show CDR1 as MGHRA and CDR2 as YSYEKL. The trim removed 4 bases at V and 13 bases at J, leaving 6 bases unmatched. The CDR3 DNA reads TGCGCCAGCAGCCCTATGGACAGGAGACTGTTTTTT. Residues: CASSPMDRRLFF.

This clone was recorded only once. Other nucleotide sequences in the sample specify the same CDR3. The chain links TRBV6-5 to TRBJ1-1, with D possibly TRBD1 on 5 matching bases. The CDR3 totals 13 residues. Trimming took 0 bases from V and 8 from J, leaving 10 bases between them. The germline V gene encodes CDR1 MNHEY and CDR2 SVGAGI. This CDR3 is CASSYSGQGEAFF. As DNA, the CDR3 is TGTGCCAGCAGTTACTCGGGTCAGGGAGAAGCTTTCTTT.

Notes on this clone: Other DNA sequences of this sample code for an identical CDR3. The chain recombines TRBV9 with TRBJ2-5; D remains ambiguous. Trimming cost V 0 bases and J 5 bases, with 2 bases left between them. The CDR3 has 11 amino acids. CDR1 and CDR2 from the germline V gene are SGDLS and YYNGEE. CDR3 protein: CASSVDETQYF. The CDR3 region has the DNA TGTGCCAGCAGCGTAGATGAGACCCAGTACTTC.

The chain has TRBV28 and TRBJ1-1, with a tentative D call TRBD1 (5 bases). Trimming took 7 bases from V and 1 from J, leaving 13 bases between them. Per germline, CDR1 MDHEN and CDR2 SYDVKM. The CDR3 has 14 residues. This chain's CDR3 is CASTPRGENTEAFF. The DNA of the CDR3 is TGTGCCAGCACCCCGAGAGGGGAGAACACTGAAGCTTTCTTT.

This clone was counted once. This chain uses TRBV7-8 with TRBJ2-5; TRBD1 matches at 7 bases. V dropped 5 bases and J dropped 7; count of bases not matched to a gene: 10. Germline CDR1 and CDR2: SGHVS and FQNEAQ. The CDR3 is made up of 14 amino acids. The chain's CDR3 is CASSRDSARGTQYF. CDR3 nucleotide sequence: TGTGCCAGCAGCCGGGACAGTGCACGGGGGACCCAGTACTTC.

This clone was seen a single time. The chain combines TRBV27 with TRBJ1-4, with D hard to call. The CDR3 has 13 amino acids. Per the germline V gene, CDR1 is MNHEY and CDR2 is SMNVEV (reference sequence). Trimming stripped 3 bases from V and 7 bases from J, with 9 bases between. This CDR3 reads CASSLEGSEKLFF. Written as DNA, the CDR3 is TGTGCCAGCAGTTTGGAGGGCAGTGAAAAACTGTTTTTT.

V is TRBV5-4 and J is TRBJ2-1; 7 bases are a match to TRBD2. The CDR3 contains 15 residues. Trimming cost V 4 bases and J 0 bases; bases outside gene matches: 4. Germline loops: CDR1 SGHNT, CDR2 YYREEE (reference sequence). The CDR3 here is CASSTIAGSYNEQFF. CDR3 bases: TGTGCCAGCAGCACCATAGCGGGCTCCTACAATGAGCAGTTCTTC.

A word on this clone: The same CDR3 is also encoded by other DNA sequences in this sample. The chain employs TRBV15 and TRBJ1-5; perhaps TRBD1 as D (5 bases). This CDR3 has 15 residues. Trimming cost V 0 bases and J 6 bases, with 12 bases left between them. CDR1 and CDR2 (germline): LNHNV, YYDKDF (reference sequence). CDR3 sequence: CATSRDRGQGQPQHF. In nucleotides, the CDR3 is TGTGCCACCAGCAGAGATCGAGGGCAGGGTCAGCCCCAGCATTTT.

V and J are TRBV7-8 and TRBJ2-3; 12 bases agree with TRBD2. J was trimmed by 4 bases and V by 5 bases; bases with no gene match: 4. Germline CDR1 SGHVS, CDR2 FQNEAQ. This CDR3 spans 15 amino acids. CDR3 DNA: TGTGCCAGCAGCCAGAGACTAGCGGGAGCAGATACGCAGTATTTT. This encodes CASSQRLAGADTQYF.

This chain links TRBV10-2 with TRBJ2-2; a possible D gene is TRBD2 (6 bases). CDR1 and CDR2 (germline): WSHSY, SAAADI. The V end lost 5 bases, the J end lost 5 bases, and 18 bases lay between the germline ends. The CDR3 totals 16 residues. The CDR3 is CASSPWGTSGTGELFF. Written as DNA, the CDR3 is TGCGCCAGCAGTCCGTGGGGGACTTCCGGTACCGGGGAGCTGTTTTTT.

The chain uses TRBV7-9 and TRBJ2-1; a weak D match, TRBD2 (5 bases). Deletions cut 6 bases from V and 4 bases from J, with 13 bases between. There are 14 residues in the CDR3. From germline, CDR1 is SEHNR and CDR2 FQNEAQ (reference sequence). The CDR3 region is CASRLVKRYNEQFF. CDR3 in DNA: TGTGCCAGCAGACTAGTAAAAAGGTACAATGAGCAGTTCTTC.

V and J are TRBV15 and TRBJ2-5; D not resolved. This CDR3 contains 12 residues. The V gene lost 3 bases and the J gene lost 1 base, with 3 bases spanning the gap. In germline, CDR1 is LNHNV, CDR2 YYDKDF (reference sequence). The CDR3 here is CATSRTQETQYF. CDR3 in DNA: TGTGCCACCAGCAGGACCCAAGAGACCCAGTACTTC.

The rearrangement joins TRBV5-6 to TRBJ2-7, with TRBD1 as a possible D gene (5 bases). Between the trimmed V and J ends, which lost 6 bases and 1 base, there was a span of 14 bases. The CDR3 is 14 residues long. Germline V gene data show CDR1 as SGHDT and CDR2 as YYEEEE. CDR3: CASKGRTLSYEQYF. For the CDR3, the DNA is TGTGCCAGCAAGGGTAGGACACTTTCCTACGAGCAGTACTTC.

The gene calls are TRBV25-1 and TRBJ2-3, with D uncertain. Germline CDR1 MGHDK, CDR2 SYGVNS. The ends were cut back, 2 bases at V and 2 bases at J, with 8 bases in the middle. CDR3 length: 14 amino acids. This chain's CDR3 is CASSEGWDTDTQYF. In DNA, the CDR3 is TGTGCCAGCAGTGAAGGGTGGGACACAGATACGCAGTATTTT.

The rearrangement uses TRBV11-2 and TRBJ2-7, with D perhaps matching TRBD2 (5 bases). CDR3 length: 12 residues. The germline CDR1 and CDR2 sequences are SGHAT and FQNNGV. V lost 4 bases and J lost 5, with 9 bases in between. As DNA, the CDR3 is TGTGCCAGCAGCTCCCTGGGAGACGAGCAGTACTTC. The encoded protein is CASSSLGDEQYF.

The chain links TRBV6-1 to TRBJ1-5; 7 bases agree with TRBD1. The J segment lost 0 bases and the V segment lost 4 bases, leaving 15 bases of the junction unmatched. Per germline, CDR1 MNHNS and CDR2 SASEGT. The CDR3 has 19 residues. CDR3 in DNA: TGTGCCAGCAGTGGGCGCGGGGCGACAGGGAGCTATAGCAATCAGCCCCAGCATTTT. Residues: CASSGRGATGSYSNQPQHF.